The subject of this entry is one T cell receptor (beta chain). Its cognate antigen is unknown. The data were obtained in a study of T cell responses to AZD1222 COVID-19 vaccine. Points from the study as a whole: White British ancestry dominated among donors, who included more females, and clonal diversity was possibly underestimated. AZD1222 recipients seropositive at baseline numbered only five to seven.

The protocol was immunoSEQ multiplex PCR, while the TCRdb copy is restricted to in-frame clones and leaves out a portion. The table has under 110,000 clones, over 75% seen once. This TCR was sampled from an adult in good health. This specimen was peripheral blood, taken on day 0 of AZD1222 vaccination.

The CDR3 DNA reads as TGTGCCAGCAGCGAGGGACCGATGAATTCACCCCTCCACTTT. Translated, it gives CASSEGPMNSPLHF. The V gene is TRBV11-2, the J gene TRBJ1-6; D perhaps matches TRBD1 (5 bases). Germline loops: CDR1 SGHAT, CDR2 FQNNGV. The V gene lost 5 bases and the J gene lost 7 bases, with 12 bases spanning the gap. The CDR3 runs 14 residues.